This is a list of T cell receptor beta chains from one sample in a study of T-cell reconstitution after alpha-beta-depleted transplantation in children. From the PCR reads, TCRdb called clonotypes with MiXCR, one entry per CDR3 protein. The repertoire holds about 870,000 distinct CDR3 sequences, with 15% to 20% as singletons. Source: PBMCs, mostly from graft donor cells, taken 360 days after TCRalphabeta/CD19-depleted stem cell transplant. These receptors came from a male patient aged 10-17 years who had a stem cell transplant for acute lymphoblastic leukemia, so the T cells may come from the graft donor. Both conserved end residues are part of each CDR3. The order of the fields is D gene, V gene, clone size, J gene, CDR3 DNA, CDR3 protein. D genes are given only for firm matches. Clone size is shown for a subset of rows, as once, few, many or a class of expanded clone.

-	TRBV29-1	few	TRBJ2-3	TGCAGCTCCGGGGACTGGGACACAGATACGCAGTATTTT	CSSGDWDTDTQYF
TRBD1	TRBV20-1	few	TRBJ1-1	TGCAGTGCTGCAGGGGGAGGGAACACTGAAGCTTTCTTT	CSAAGGGNTEAFF
-	TRBV5-1	few	TRBJ2-2	TGCGCCAGCAGCGAGAGGACTAACCTGGGCACCGGGGAGCTGTTTTTT	CASSERTNLGTGELFF
TRBD2	TRBV7-9	few	TRBJ2-1	TGTGCCAGCAGCCCAATCGGCCGAGCGGGAGACGATGAGCAGTTCTTC	CASSPIGRAGDDEQFF
-	TRBV5-1	many	TRBJ1-1	TGCGCCAGCAGATTCGTAGCCGGGGACACTGAAGCTTTCTTT	CASRFVAGDTEAFF
TRBD1	TRBV5-1	many	TRBJ2-1	TGCGCCAGCAGCGGGGGGACAGGGATTAATGAGCAGTTCTTC	CASSGGTGINEQFF
TRBD1	TRBV25-1	many	TRBJ1-4	TGTGCCAGCAGTGAATGGGGGACAGGGCTTGAAAAACTGTTTTTT	CASSEWGTGLEKLFF
-	TRBV7-8	many	TRBJ2-7	TGTGCCAGCAGCTTAAGTGGCGTCTTCTACGAGCAGTACTTC	CASSLSGVFYEQYF
-	TRBV2	few	TRBJ2-1	TGTGCCAGCAGTTTGGATAGACTGGACAATGAGCAGTTCTTC	CASSLDRLDNEQFF
-	TRBV27	many	TRBJ2-5	TGTGCCAGCAGTTTATGGACTACGGGAGAGACCCAGTACTTC	CASSLWTTGETQYF
-	TRBV5-5	-	TRBJ2-3	TGTGCCAGCAGCTTGGACAGCCCCGATTTGGATACGCAGTATTTT	CASSLDSPDLDTQYF
-	TRBV5-1	few	TRBJ1-5	TGCGCCAGCAGCTTAAGCGCGGGCGGTAGCAATCAGCCCCAGCATTTT	CASSLSAGGSNQPQHF
-	TRBV7-9	-	TRBJ1-1	TGTGCCAGCAGCTTAGGAGCGTTGCCCACTGAAGCTTTCTTT	CASSLGALPTEAFF
TRBD2	TRBV7-3	-	TRBJ2-1	TGTGCCAGCAGCCGAGGACTAGCGGGAGGATCCAGTGAGCAGTTCTTC	CASSRGLAGGSSEQFF
-	TRBV11-2	few	TRBJ2-7	TGTGCCAGCAGCTACCTACCGGGACTCTTCTCCTACGAGCAGTACTTC	CASSYLPGLFSYEQYF
-	TRBV5-1	many	TRBJ1-4	TGCGCCAGCAGCTTGTATCCAGGCAATGAAAAACTGTTTTTT	CASSLYPGNEKLFF
-	TRBV7-3	few	TRBJ2-5	TGTGCCAGCAGCTTTCTGGGGGCACAAGAGACCCAGTACTTC	CASSFLGAQETQYF
-	TRBV5-1	few	TRBJ1-4	TGCGCCAGCAGCTACCCACACGGAGGGGATGAAAAACTGTTTTTT	CASSYPHGGDEKLFF